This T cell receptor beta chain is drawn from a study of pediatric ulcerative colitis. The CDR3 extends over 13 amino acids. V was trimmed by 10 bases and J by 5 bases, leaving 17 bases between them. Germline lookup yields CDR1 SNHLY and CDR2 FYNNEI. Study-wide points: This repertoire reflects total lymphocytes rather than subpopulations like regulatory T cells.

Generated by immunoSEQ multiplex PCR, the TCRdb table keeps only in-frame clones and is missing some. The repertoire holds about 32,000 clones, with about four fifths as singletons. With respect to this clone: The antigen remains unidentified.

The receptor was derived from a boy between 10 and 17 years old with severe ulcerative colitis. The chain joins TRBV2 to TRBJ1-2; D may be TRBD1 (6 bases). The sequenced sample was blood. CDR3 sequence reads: CATGGGGWYGYTF. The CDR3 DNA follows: TGTGCCACCGGAGGGGGGGGCTGGTATGGCTACACCTTC.